The 30 T cell receptor beta chains given below trace back to one sample, sequenced in a study of identical twins. TCRdb re-called the 5' RACE reads through MiXCR, storing one row per CDR3 protein. Of around 530,000 distinct CDR3 sequences listed, around 15% are singletons. The sample was also reused in another study, on yellow fever vaccine responses in identical twins.

What was sequenced was CD4+ T cells sorted from blood. The receptors shown here come from a woman in her late teens or twenties in good health.

This clonotype appeared a few times. V is TRBV20-1 and J is TRBJ2-3, with 8 bases aligning to TRBD1. The CDR3 sequence is 16 residues long. The germline gives CDR1 DFQATT, CDR2 SNEGSKA (reference sequence). Losses at the gene ends were 4 bases for V and 0 bases for J; bases not matched to a gene: 9. The CDR3 region has the DNA TGCAGTGCTACCAAACCGACAGGGGCTAGCACAGATACGCAGTATTTT. It specifies CSATKPTGASTDTQYF.

In this sample, this clonotype turned up a few times. V gene TRBV4-2 combines with J gene TRBJ2-7, with D unresolved. The CDR3 sequence is 16 residues long. Germline lookup yields CDR1 LGHNA and CDR2 YNFKEQ. The germline V and J ends were trimmed by 1 base and 5 bases, with 18 bases remaining between them. This chain's CDR3 is CASSQGMSVLQHEQYF. DNA of the CDR3: TGTGCCAGCAGCCAAGGGATGTCGGTGCTTCAGCACGAGCAGTACTTC.

The chain employs TRBV10-3 and TRBJ2-1, with D unresolved. Germline V gives CDR1 ENHRY, CDR2 SYGVKD. V shed 3 bases and J shed 4 bases, with 10 bases lying between them. The CDR3 contains 14 residues. CDR3 in DNA: TGTGCCATCAGTGATAGTCCGGGTTACAATGAGCAGTTCTTC. Residues: CAISDSPGYNEQFF.

This clonotype has a handful of counts. CDR3 protein: CATRGLAGASTDTQYF. In nucleotides, the CDR3 is TGTGCCACCAGGGGACTAGCGGGGGCTTCCACAGATACGCAGTATTTT. The chain joins TRBV6-1 to TRBJ2-3, with 14 bases lining up with TRBD2. The CDR3 contains 16 residues. J lost 2 bases, V lost 10 bases, and 8 bases had no gene match. Germline CDR1 and CDR2: MNHNS and SASEGT.

The chain combines TRBV20-1 with TRBJ1-6; maybe TRBD1 (5 bases). The CDR3 runs to 17 residues. CDR1 is DFQATT, CDR2 SNEGSKA, per germline (reference sequence). V dropped 3 bases and J dropped 0 bases, with 15 bases sitting between them. The CDR3 region is CSARGGTSSSYNSPLHF. DNA for the CDR3: TGCAGTGCTAGGGGGGGGACCTCAAGCTCCTATAATTCACCCCTCCACTTT.

This chain joins TRBV12-3 or TRBV12-4 and TRBJ2-4; D not certain. The CDR3 has 14 residues. Trimming left V 2 bases short and J 2 bases short, with 7 bases between. Here the CDR3 DNA reads TGTGCCAGCAGTTTACCGGAGCCCAAAAACATTCAGTACTTC. It yields the protein CASSLPEPKNIQYF.

This clonotype was seen only a few times. The CDR3 sequence: CASSLDRLVSPLHF. The DNA of the CDR3 is TGTGCCAGCAGCTTGGACAGGCTTGTTTCACCCCTCCACTTT. This sequence joins TRBV5-4 and TRBJ1-6, with D perhaps TRBD1 (5 bases). This CDR3 comprises 14 residues. The germline V and J ends were trimmed by 0 bases and 9 bases, with 10 bases remaining between them. The germline CDR1 and CDR2 sequences are SGHNT and YYREEE (reference sequence).

This clonotype was counted at least ten times. The genes are TRBV12-3 or TRBV12-4 and TRBJ2-3; D is ambiguous. Trimming cost V 6 bases and J 3 bases, with 4 bases left between them. CDR3 size: 11 residues. CDR3: CASRRTDTQYF. The CDR3 nucleotides read TGTGCCAGCAGAAGAACAGATACGCAGTATTTT.

The V and J genes are TRBV11-1 and TRBJ1-5; D is uncertain. The CDR3 contains 13 residues. CDR1 is SGHAT and CDR2 is FQDESV in the germline V gene (reference sequence). The V and J ends lost 5 bases and 5 bases respectively, with 10 bases between them. The chain's CDR3 is CASSRLPDQPQHF. The CDR3 nucleotides are TGTGCCAGCAGCCGCCTTCCGGATCAGCCCCAGCATTTT.

V usage is TRBV7-3 and J usage is TRBJ2-5, with 8 nucleotides matching TRBD1. The CDR3 is made up of 13 amino acids. V dropped 5 bases and J dropped 5; count of bases not matched to a gene: 4. Germline V gene lookup returns CDR1 SGHTA and CDR2 FQGTGA. The DNA of the CDR3 is TGTGCCAGCAGCCTGGACAGGGACGAGACCCAGTACTTC. It codes for CASSLDRDETQYF.

This clonotype was seen more than once but under ten times. This rearrangement joins TRBV7-9 to TRBJ2-1; no reliable D call. The CDR3 is 15 residues long. Germline CDR1 reads SEHNR; CDR2 reads FQNEAQ (reference sequence). V was pared by 5 bases and J by 6 bases, with 17 bases between. CDR3 DNA: TGTGCCAGCAGCCTCTCCGGACGAGACTTCAATGAGCAGTTCTTC. Encoded protein: CASSLSGRDFNEQFF.

This clonotype was observed a handful of times. The chain employs TRBV5-1 and TRBJ2-1; the match to TRBD2 covers 15 bases. The CDR3 is 21 residues long. V lost 7 bases and J lost 0; bases outside the gene matches: 17. From germline, CDR1 is SGHRS and CDR2 YFSETQ. CDR3 protein: CASLDFPGLAGGMSSYNEQFF. The CDR3, as DNA: TGCGCCAGCCTCGATTTTCCGGGACTAGCGGGAGGAATGAGCTCCTACAATGAGCAGTTCTTC.

This clonotype was seen a handful of times. This chain uses TRBV6-4 with TRBJ2-2; D not resolved. V dropped 0 bases and J dropped 4 bases, with 9 bases sitting between them. The CDR3 sequence is 15 residues long. CDR1 is MRHNA, CDR2 SNTAGT, per germline. The CDR3: CASSDSRAPTGELFF. Here the CDR3 DNA reads TGTGCCAGCAGTGACTCTAGGGCTCCCACCGGGGAGCTGTTTTTT.

The J gene is TRBJ2-1, the V gene TRBV5-1; D gene unclear. The CDR3 is 15 residues long. CDR1 and CDR2 (germline): SGHRS, YFSETQ. With 0 bases removed from V and 4 bases from J, the gap between germline ends came to 11 bases. In nucleotides, the CDR3 is TGCGCCAGCAGCTTGGTCGGGCGGCAGTACAATGAGCAGTTCTTC. This sequence encodes CASSLVGRQYNEQFF.

The genes are TRBV18 and TRBJ2-3; 12 nucleotides align to TRBD2. There are 17 residues in the CDR3. Trimming at V came to 6 bases and at J to 3 bases, leaving 10 bases not matched to a gene. Germline V lookup: CDR1 KGHSH, CDR2 LQKENI. CDR3 region: CASSQTSGLAGTDTQYF. Written as DNA, the CDR3 is TGTGCCAGCTCGCAGACCTCTGGACTAGCGGGAACAGATACGCAGTATTTT. The full variable domain, with the rest looked up from reference TRBV18 and TRBJ2-3, is NAGVMQNPRHLVRRRGQEARLRCSPMKGHSHVYWYRQLPEEGLKFMVYLQKENIIDESGMPKERFSAEFPKEGPSILRIQQVVRGDSAAYFCASSQTSGLAGTDTQYFGPGTRLTVL.

The chain employs TRBV5-1 and TRBJ2-3; 10 bases fit TRBD1. The CDR3 extends over 16 amino acids. V lost 3 bases and J lost 7; bases outside the gene matches: 11. Germline V CDR1 and CDR2: SGHRS, YFSETQ. The CDR3 nucleotides are TGCGCCAGCAGCTCCTACCGGGACAGGGGTTCCCATACGCAGTATTTT. It is translated as CASSSYRDRGSHTQYF.

The CDR3 is CASSLAQGFLSPLHF. The CDR3 DNA follows: TGTGCCAGCAGCTTAGCTCAGGGGTTTCTTTCACCCCTCCACTTT. The chain carries TRBV11-2 and TRBJ1-6, with D possibly being TRBD1 (6 bases). CDR1 is SGHAT and CDR2 is FQNNGV in the germline V gene. V was cut by 1 base and J by 9 bases, with 13 bases left in between. This CDR3 is built from 15 residues. The full variable domain, with the rest looked up from reference TRBV11-2 and TRBJ1-6, is EAGVAQSPRYKIIEKRQSVAFWCNPISGHATLYWYQQILGQGPKLLIQFQNNGVVDDSQLPKDRFSAERLKGVDSTLKIQPAKLEDSAVYLCASSLAQGFLSPLHFGNGTRLTVT.

This clonotype was seen more than once but under ten times. The chain joins TRBV27 to TRBJ2-3, with 12 positions matching TRBD2. Trimming cost V 3 bases and J 1 base; bases outside gene matches: 2. Germline V lookup: CDR1 MNHEY, CDR2 SMNVEV (reference sequence). This CDR3 is built from 16 residues. CDR3 protein: CASSLLAGGRTDTQYF. CDR3 nucleotide sequence: TGTGCCAGCAGTTTGCTAGCGGGGGGGCGCACAGATACGCAGTATTTT.

This clonotype was detected many times. This CDR3 is CASSFGTAALKSNTGELFF. The CDR3 DNA is TGCGCCAGCAGCTTCGGGACCGCCGCCTTAAAATCGAACACCGGGGAGCTGTTTTTT. J is TRBJ2-2 and V is TRBV5-1; D possibly matches TRBD1 or TRBD2 (5 bases each). In germline, CDR1 is SGHRS, CDR2 YFSETQ. This CDR3 region has 19 residues. Trimming shortened V by 2 bases and J by 0 bases, and 20 bases separated the two germline ends. Variable domain in full (rest from reference TRBV5-1 and TRBJ2-2): KAGVTQTPRYLIKTRGQQVTLSCSPISGHRSVSWYQQTPGQGLQFLFEYFSETQRNKGNFPGRFSGRQFSNSRSEMNVSTLELGDSALYLCASSFGTAALKSNTGELFFGEGSRLTVL.

This clonotype was detected a few times. In DNA form, the CDR3 reads TGTGCCAGCAGTTACCGCGATGGGGGGCACGGTCAGCCCCAGCATTTT. It yields the protein CASSYRDGGHGQPQHF. The V and J genes are TRBV6-5 and TRBJ1-5; a weak D match, TRBD1 (6 bases). V was cut by 2 bases and J by 6 bases, with 17 bases left in between. The CDR3 length is 16 residues. Per germline, CDR1 MNHEY and CDR2 SVGAGI.

The chain joins TRBV5-1 to TRBJ2-7; tentative D call: TRBD2 (7 bases). Germline-derived CDR1 and CDR2 are SGHRS and YFSETQ. The CDR3 loop spans 16 amino acids. The V end was cut by 0 bases, the J end by 4 bases, with 17 bases between. CDR3 nucleotides: TGCGCCAGCAGCTTGGAGGGCGGGGGCCAAAGGTACGAGCAGTACGTC. Protein: CASSLEGGGQRYEQYV.

This clonotype was picked up many times. The genes are TRBV6-1 and TRBJ1-6; D remains ambiguous. CDR1 and CDR2 (germline): MNHNS, SASEGT. This CDR3 has 13 residues. The V gene lost 4 bases and the J gene lost 3 bases, with 4 bases spanning the gap. The CDR3 nucleotides are TGTGCCAGCAGTGCTAGCTATAATTCACCCCTCCACTTT. Translation: CASSASYNSPLHF.

The chain couples TRBV7-9 to TRBJ1-4, with 9 nucleotides matching TRBD1. Trimming removed 6 bases from V and 7 bases from J; junction bases left unmatched: 6. CDR3 length: 14 amino acids. Germline loops: CDR1 SEHNR, CDR2 FQNEAQ (reference sequence). CDR3 sequence: CASRRQGEGEKLFF. CDR3 sequence (DNA): TGTGCCAGCAGGAGACAGGGGGAGGGTGAAAAACTGTTTTTT.

The chain employs TRBV10-3 and TRBJ1-2; 7 bases fit TRBD1. Germline trimming cut 4 bases from V and 10 bases from J; bases unmatched to any gene: 6. The CDR3 is made up of 12 amino acids. Germline V gives CDR1 ENHRY, CDR2 SYGVKD. The CDR3 region is CAISGQGNIYTF. CDR3 in DNA: TGTGCCATCAGTGGACAGGGTAATATCTACACCTTC.

This clonotype was counted a few times. The gene calls are TRBV10-3 and TRBJ2-1; 13 nucleotides align to TRBD2. This CDR3 is built from 18 residues. Losses at the gene ends were 11 bases for V and 0 bases for J; bases not matched to a gene: 13. The V gene's germline CDR1 is ENHRY and CDR2 SYGVKD. Here the CDR3 reads CAARTTSGRAGSYNEQFF. The CDR3 DNA follows: TGTGCCGCCCGGACAACTAGCGGGAGGGCGGGCTCCTACAATGAGCAGTTCTTC.

This clonotype was seen only a few times. The chain combines TRBV5-6 with TRBJ1-1; D may be TRBD1 (6 bases). Trimming stripped 4 bases from V and 1 base from J, with 14 bases between. The CDR3 totals 15 residues. In germline, CDR1 is SGHDT, CDR2 YYEEEE. For the CDR3, the DNA is TGTGCCAGCAGCGCTTCGGGACACCCGAACACTGAAGCTTTCTTT. Its translation is CASSASGHPNTEAFF. Looking up the rest from reference TRBV5-6 and TRBJ1-1 gives the full variable domain: DAGVTQSPTHLIKTRGQQVTLRCSPKSGHDTVSWYQQALGQGPQFIFQYYEEEERQRGNFPDRFSGHQFPNYSSELNVNALLLGDSALYLCASSASGHPNTEAFFGQGTRLTVV.

This clonotype was picked up a small number of times. The chain employs TRBV12-3 or TRBV12-4 and TRBJ2-1, with D uncertain. With 3 bases removed from V and 0 bases from J, the gap between germline ends came to 6 bases. CDR3 length: 14 residues. The CDR3 sequence is CASSFGASYNEQFF. CDR3 in DNA: TGTGCCAGCAGTTTTGGCGCCTCCTACAATGAGCAGTTCTTC.

This clonotype has only a few counts. The genes are TRBV5-1 and TRBJ2-7, with 9 positions matching TRBD1. V dropped 4 bases and J dropped 0; count of bases not matched to a gene: 5. CDR3 length equals 15 residues. The germline CDR1 and CDR2 sequences are SGHRS and YFSETQ. CDR3 DNA sequence: TGCGCCAGCAGCACGGGACAGGGAGACTCCTACGAGCAGTACGTC. Translating gives CASSTGQGDSYEQYV.

This clonotype showed up many times. The V and J genes are TRBV7-9 and TRBJ2-6; D uncertain. V lost 5 bases and J lost 0, with 8 bases in between. CDR1 SEHNR and CDR2 FQNEAQ come from the germline V gene (reference sequence). This CDR3 spans 15 amino acids. The CDR3 here is CASSIRTSGANVLTF. In nucleotides, the CDR3 is TGTGCCAGCAGCATAAGGACCTCTGGGGCCAACGTCCTGACTTTC.

The chain uses TRBV7-2 and TRBJ2-5; 8 nucleotides align to TRBD2. This CDR3 region has 13 residues. CDR1 and CDR2 (germline): SGHTA, FQGNSA. The ends lost 8 bases at V and 0 bases at J; junction bases unmatched: 2. The CDR3 DNA follows: TGTGCCAGCCTCGGGGGGGACCAAGAGACCCAGTACTTC. Translation: CASLGGDQETQYF.